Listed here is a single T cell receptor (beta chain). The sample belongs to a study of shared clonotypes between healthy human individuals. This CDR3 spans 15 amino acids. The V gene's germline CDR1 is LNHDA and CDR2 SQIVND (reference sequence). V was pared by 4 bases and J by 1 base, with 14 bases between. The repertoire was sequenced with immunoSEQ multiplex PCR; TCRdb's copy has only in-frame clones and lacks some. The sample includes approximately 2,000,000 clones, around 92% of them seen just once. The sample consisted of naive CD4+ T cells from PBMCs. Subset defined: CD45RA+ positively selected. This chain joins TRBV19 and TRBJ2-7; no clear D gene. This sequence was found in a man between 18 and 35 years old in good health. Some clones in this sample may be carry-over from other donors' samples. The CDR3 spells CASSRVGGYSYEQYF. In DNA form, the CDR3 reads TGTGCCAGTAGTAGGGTGGGCGGATATTCCTACGAGCAGTACTTC.